This section outlines one T cell receptor beta chain sequence together with its context. Its antigen is unidentified. The sample is drawn from a study of T cells in women clearing cervical HPV infection. About the research overall: Controls were women whose single incident HPV16 infection cleared within 12 months without precancer or cancer. Points from the study as a whole: Repertoire richness, not evenness, was significantly elevated in CIN3+ cases versus controls.

Produced via immunoSEQ multiplex PCR; TCRdb's table is partial and in-frame only. The sample holds tens of thousands of clones. The receptor was isolated from a woman between 18 and 70 years old with a cervical HPV16 infection that either progressed to CIN3+ or cleared (not recorded which). Sequenced sample: blood buffy coat.

CDR3 protein: CSAKSSPRDRRSYEQYF. The CDR3 bases that were read are TGCAGTGCTAAATCATCGCCCCGGGACAGGCGCTCCTACGAG. The V call is TRBV20-1, the J call TRBJ2-7; 8 bases agree with TRBD1. With the read ending 3 residues before the CDR3 end, the germline J gene is used to fill in that end. The germline V gene encodes CDR1 DFQATT and CDR2 SNEGSKA (reference sequence). The length of the CDR3 is 17 residues. V gave up 4 bases and J gave up 0 bases; unmatched junction bases: 14.